These 6 T cell receptor beta chains were all obtained from the same sample, sequenced in a study. From the 5' RACE reads, TCRdb called clonotypes with MiXCR, one entry per CDR3 protein. The sample includes approximately 29,000 distinct CDR3 sequences, roughly 24% of them seen just once. Sequenced sample: naive CD4+ T cells sorted from a lymph node. Described subset: naive CD4+ T cells, CD4+CD45RA+CD25-. Receptor source: a female donor with breast cancer.

The rearrangement links TRBV6-5 to TRBJ1-5; maybe TRBD1 (5 bases). The CDR3 is 14 amino acids. V gave up 7 bases and J gave up 6 bases, with 16 bases separating them. Per the germline V gene, CDR1 is MNHEY and CDR2 is SVGAGI. The CDR3 reads CASTPRGGGQPQHF. The CDR3 coding sequence is TGTGCCAGCACTCCGCGGGGGGGTGGTCAGCCCCAGCATTTT.

By share, this clonotype counts as medium-sized. The V gene is TRBV15, the J gene TRBJ2-4; no firm D call. This CDR3 region has 12 residues. Trimming took off 1 base at V and 7 bases at J, with 5 bases between the two ends. The germline V gene has CDR1 LNHNV and CDR2 YYDKDF (reference sequence). CDR3 region: CATSRGLNIQYF. For the CDR3, the DNA is TGTGCCACCAGCAGAGGCCTCAACATTCAGTACTTC.

The CDR3 bases are TGCAGTGCCGACTCTAGCGGGAGTAGAAGCATTCAGTACTTC. Translated, it gives CSADSSGSRSIQYF. The chain combines TRBV20-1 with TRBJ2-4, with 10 bases aligning to TRBD2. V lost 6 bases and J lost 9; bases outside the gene matches: 11. The CDR3 consists of 14 residues. Germline-derived CDR1 and CDR2 are DFQATT and SNEGSKA (reference sequence).

V is TRBV2 and J is TRBJ1-1; D unclear. Germline V gene sequence: CDR1 SNHLY, CDR2 FYNNEI. The CDR3 sequence is 10 residues long. The ends were cut back, 8 bases at V and 6 bases at J, with 7 bases in the middle. For the CDR3, the DNA is TGTGCCAGCCACGGCGCTGAAGCTTTCTTT. Residues: CASHGAEAFF.

This clonotype showed up many times. This chain joins TRBV20-1 and TRBJ1-4; 10 bases match TRBD1. CDR1 and CDR2 from the germline V gene are DFQATT and SNEGSKA (reference sequence). The V gene end was trimmed by 2 bases and the J gene end by 8 bases; junction bases not matched to a gene: 8. The CDR3 extends over 15 amino acids. CDR3 protein: CSARNLGTGDEKLFF. CDR3 DNA: TGCAGTGCTAGAAATTTAGGGACAGGGGACGAAAAACTGTTTTTT.

This clonotype was found many times. This sequence joins TRBV6-1 and TRBJ2-7, with D possibly being TRBD1 (5 bases). Germline V lookup: CDR1 MNHNS, CDR2 SASEGT. V gave up 3 bases and J gave up 3 bases, with 12 bases separating them. The CDR3 consists of 14 residues. The CDR3 nucleotides read TGTGCCAGCAGTGAGACAGACAGTGACTACGAGCAGTACTTC. Its translation is CASSETDSDYEQYF.